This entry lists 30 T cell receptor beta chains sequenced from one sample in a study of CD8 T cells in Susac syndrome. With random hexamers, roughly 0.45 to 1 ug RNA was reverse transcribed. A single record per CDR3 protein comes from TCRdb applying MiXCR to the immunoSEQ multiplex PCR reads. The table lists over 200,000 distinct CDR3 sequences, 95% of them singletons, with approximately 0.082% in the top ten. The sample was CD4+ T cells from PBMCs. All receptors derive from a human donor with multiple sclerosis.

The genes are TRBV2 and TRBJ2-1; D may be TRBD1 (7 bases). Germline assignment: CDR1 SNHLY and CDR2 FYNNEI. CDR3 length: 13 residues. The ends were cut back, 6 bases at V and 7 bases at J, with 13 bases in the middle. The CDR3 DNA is TGTGCCAGCAGCTCACAGGGGAGGAATGAGCAGTTCTTC. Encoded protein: CASSSQGRNEQFF.

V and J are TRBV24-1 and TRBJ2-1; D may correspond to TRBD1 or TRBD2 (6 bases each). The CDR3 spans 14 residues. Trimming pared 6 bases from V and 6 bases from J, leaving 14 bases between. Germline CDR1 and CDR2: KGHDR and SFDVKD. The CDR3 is CATSQGGRGNEQFF. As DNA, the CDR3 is TGTGCCACCAGTCAAGGGGGGCGAGGCAATGAGCAGTTCTTC.

The CDR3 sequence: CASSLVGANVLTF. CDR3 nucleotide sequence: TGTGCCAGCAGTTTGGTCGGGGCCAACGTCCTGACTTTC. This chain uses TRBV27 with TRBJ2-6; D is unclear. Germline CDR1 MNHEY, CDR2 SMNVEV (reference sequence). The CDR3 length is 13 residues. V was pared by 3 bases and J by 4 bases, with 4 bases between.

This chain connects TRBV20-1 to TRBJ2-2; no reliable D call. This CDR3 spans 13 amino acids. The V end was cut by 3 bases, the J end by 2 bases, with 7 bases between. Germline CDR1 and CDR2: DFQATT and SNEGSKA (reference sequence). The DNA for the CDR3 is TGCAGTGCTAGGCATGGCAACACCGGGGAGCTGTTTTTT. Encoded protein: CSARHGNTGELFF.

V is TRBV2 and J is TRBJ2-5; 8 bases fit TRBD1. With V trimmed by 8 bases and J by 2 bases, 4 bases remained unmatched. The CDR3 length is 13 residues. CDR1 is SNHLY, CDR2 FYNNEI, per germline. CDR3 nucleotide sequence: TGTGCCAGCCAGGGGGCAGCACAAGAGACCCAGTACTTC. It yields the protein CASQGAAQETQYF.

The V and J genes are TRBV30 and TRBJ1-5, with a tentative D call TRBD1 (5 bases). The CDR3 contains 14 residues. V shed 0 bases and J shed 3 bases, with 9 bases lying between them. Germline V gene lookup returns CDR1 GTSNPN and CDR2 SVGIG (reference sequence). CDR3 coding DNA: TGTGCCTGGAGTGTAGGGGAGATCAATCAGCCCCAGCATTTT. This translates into CAWSVGEINQPQHF. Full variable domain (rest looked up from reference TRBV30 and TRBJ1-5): SQTIHQWPATLVQPVGSPLSLECTVEGTSNPNLYWYRQAAGRGLQLLFYSVGIGQISSEVPQNLSASRPQDRQFILSSKKLLLSDSGFYLCAWSVGEINQPQHFGDGTRLSIL.

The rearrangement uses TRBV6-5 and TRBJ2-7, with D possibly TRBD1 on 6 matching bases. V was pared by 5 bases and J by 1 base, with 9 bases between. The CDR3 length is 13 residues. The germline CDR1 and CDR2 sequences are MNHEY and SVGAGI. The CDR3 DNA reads TGTGCCAGCAGTACCAGGGGTTCCTACGAGCAGTACTTC. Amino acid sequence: CASSTRGSYEQYF.

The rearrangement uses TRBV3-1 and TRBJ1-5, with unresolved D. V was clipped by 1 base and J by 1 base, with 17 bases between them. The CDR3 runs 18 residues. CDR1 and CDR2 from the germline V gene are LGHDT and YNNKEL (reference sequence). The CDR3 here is CASSQGPEGLRSNQPQHF. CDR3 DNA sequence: TGTGCCAGCAGCCAAGGGCCCGAGGGCCTACGGAGCAATCAGCCCCAGCATTTT.

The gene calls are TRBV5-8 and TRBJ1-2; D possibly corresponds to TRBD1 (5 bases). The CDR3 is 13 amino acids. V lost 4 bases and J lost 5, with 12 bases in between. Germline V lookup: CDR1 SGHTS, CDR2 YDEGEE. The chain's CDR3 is CASSLMTVYGYTF. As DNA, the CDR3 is TGTGCCAGCAGCCTAATGACAGTATATGGCTACACCTTC.

CDR3 residues: CASGMGQNSPLHF. The CDR3 coding sequence is TGTGCCAGCGGAATGGGACAGAATTCACCCCTCCACTTT. The chain carries TRBV7-3 and TRBJ1-6; 7 bases match TRBD1. The ends lost 8 bases at V and 7 bases at J; junction bases unmatched: 5. Germline-derived CDR1 and CDR2 are SGHTA and FQGTGA. This CDR3 has 13 amino acids. Full variable domain (rest looked up from reference TRBV7-3 and TRBJ1-6): GAGVSQTPSNKVTEKGKYVELRCDPISGHTALYWYRQSLGQGPEFLIYFQGTGAADDSGLPNDRFFAVRPEGSVSTLKIQRTERGDSAVYLCASGMGQNSPLHFGNGTRLTVT.

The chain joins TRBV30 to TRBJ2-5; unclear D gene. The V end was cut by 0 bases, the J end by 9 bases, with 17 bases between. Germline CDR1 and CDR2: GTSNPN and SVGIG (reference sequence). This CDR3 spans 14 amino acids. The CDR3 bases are TGTGCCTGGAGTGTAGGTCCCGAACCGGTGGCCCAGTACTTC. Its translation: CAWSVGPEPVAQYF.

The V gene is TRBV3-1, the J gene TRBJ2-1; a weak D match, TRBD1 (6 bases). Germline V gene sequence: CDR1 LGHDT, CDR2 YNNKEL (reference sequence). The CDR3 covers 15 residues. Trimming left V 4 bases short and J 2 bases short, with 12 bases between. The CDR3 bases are TGTGCCAGCAGCCTGGGGGCGGACCCCTACAATGAGCAGTTCTTC. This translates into CASSLGADPYNEQFF.

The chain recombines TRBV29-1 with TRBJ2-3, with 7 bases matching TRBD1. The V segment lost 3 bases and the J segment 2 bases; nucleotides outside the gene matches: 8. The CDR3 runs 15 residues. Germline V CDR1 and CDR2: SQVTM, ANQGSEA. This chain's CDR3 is CSVDLGQPSTDTQYF. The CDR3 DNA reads TGCAGCGTTGACCTGGGACAGCCCTCCACAGATACGCAGTATTTT.

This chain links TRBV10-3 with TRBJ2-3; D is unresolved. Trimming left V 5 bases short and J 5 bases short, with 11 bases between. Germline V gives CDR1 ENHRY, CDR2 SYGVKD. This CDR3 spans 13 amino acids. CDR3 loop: CAISRAPVDTQYF. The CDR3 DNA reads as TGTGCCATCAGTAGGGCGCCGGTAGATACGCAGTATTTT.

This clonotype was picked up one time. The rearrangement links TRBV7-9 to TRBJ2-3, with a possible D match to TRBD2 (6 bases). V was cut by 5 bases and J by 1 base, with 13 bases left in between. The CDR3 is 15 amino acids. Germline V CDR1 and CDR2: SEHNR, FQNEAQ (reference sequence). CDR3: CASSLPPGGTDTQYF. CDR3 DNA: TGTGCCAGCAGCCTTCCGCCGGGGGGCACAGATACGCAGTATTTT.

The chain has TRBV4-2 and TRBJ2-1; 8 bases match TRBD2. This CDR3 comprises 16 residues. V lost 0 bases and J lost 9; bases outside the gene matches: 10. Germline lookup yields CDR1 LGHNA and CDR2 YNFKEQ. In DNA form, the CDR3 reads TGTGCCAGCAGCCAAGATTGGGACGGGGGGGCCGCTGAGCAGTTCTTC. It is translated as CASSQDWDGGAAEQFF.

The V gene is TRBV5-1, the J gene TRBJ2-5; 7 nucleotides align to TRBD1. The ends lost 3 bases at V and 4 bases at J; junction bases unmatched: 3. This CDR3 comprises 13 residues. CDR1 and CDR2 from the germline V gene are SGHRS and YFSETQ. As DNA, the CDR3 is TGCGCCAGCAGCTCCCGGGACAGAGAGACCCAGTACTTC. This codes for CASSSRDRETQYF.

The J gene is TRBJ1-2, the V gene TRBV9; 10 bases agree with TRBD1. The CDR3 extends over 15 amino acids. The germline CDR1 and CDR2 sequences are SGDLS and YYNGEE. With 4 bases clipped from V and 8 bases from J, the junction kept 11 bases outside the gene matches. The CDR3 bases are TGTGCCAGCAGCCCGGGGACAGGGGAGGTAGGAGGCTACACCTTC. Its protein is CASSPGTGEVGGYTF.

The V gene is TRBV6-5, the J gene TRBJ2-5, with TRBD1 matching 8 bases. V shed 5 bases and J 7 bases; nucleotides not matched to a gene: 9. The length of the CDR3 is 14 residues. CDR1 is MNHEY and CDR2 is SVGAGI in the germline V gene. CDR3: CASSQGTGLWTQYF. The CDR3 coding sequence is TGTGCCAGCAGTCAAGGGACAGGACTATGGACCCAGTACTTC.

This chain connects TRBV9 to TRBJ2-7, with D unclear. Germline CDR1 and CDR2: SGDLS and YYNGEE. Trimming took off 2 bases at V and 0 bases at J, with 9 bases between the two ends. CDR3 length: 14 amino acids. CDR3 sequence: CASSVGPSSYEQYF. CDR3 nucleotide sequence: TGTGCCAGCAGCGTGGGTCCGTCCTCCTACGAGCAGTACTTC.

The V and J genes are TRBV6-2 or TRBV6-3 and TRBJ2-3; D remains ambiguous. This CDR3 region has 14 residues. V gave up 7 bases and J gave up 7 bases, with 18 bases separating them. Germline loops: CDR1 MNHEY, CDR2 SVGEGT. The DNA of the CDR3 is TGTGCCAGCACCAAAGGTCTGCTGGGGAATACGCAGTATTTT. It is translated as CASTKGLLGNTQYF.

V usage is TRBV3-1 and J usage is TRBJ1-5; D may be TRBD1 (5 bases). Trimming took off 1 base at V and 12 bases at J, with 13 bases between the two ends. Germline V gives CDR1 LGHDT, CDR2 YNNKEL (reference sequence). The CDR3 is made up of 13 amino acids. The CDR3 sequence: CASSQVPGLLQHF. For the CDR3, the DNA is TGTGCCAGCAGCCAAGTTCCAGGGCTCCTCCAGCATTTT.

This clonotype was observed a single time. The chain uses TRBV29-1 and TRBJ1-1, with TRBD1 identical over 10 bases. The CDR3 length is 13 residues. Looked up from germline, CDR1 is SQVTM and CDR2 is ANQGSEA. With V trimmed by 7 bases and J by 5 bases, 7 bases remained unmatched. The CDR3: CSANDRGRTEAFF. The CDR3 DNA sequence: TGCAGCGCCAATGACAGGGGGCGAACTGAAGCTTTCTTT.

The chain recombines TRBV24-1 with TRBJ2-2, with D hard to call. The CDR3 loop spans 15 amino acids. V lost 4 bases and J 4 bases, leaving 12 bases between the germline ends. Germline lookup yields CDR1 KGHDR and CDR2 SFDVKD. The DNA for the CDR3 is TGTGCCACCAGTGACCCTCGGCAGCCCACCGGGGAGCTGTTTTTT. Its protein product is CATSDPRQPTGELFF.

CDR3 sequence: CATTVGAGQPQHF. The CDR3 DNA is TGTGCCACCACGGTGGGGGCAGGTCAGCCCCAGCATTTT. This sequence joins TRBV15 and TRBJ1-5, with a possible D match to TRBD1 (6 bases). Germline assignment: CDR1 LNHNV and CDR2 YYDKDF (reference sequence). Trimming left V 7 bases short and J 6 bases short, with 13 bases between. This CDR3 region has 13 residues.

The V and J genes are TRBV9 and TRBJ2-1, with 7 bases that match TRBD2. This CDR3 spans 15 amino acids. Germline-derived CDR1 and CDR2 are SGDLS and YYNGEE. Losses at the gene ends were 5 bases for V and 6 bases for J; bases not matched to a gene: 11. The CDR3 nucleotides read TGTGCCAGCAGTGAGGAACCCTGGGGGGGCAATGAGCAGTTCTTC. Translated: CASSEEPWGGNEQFF.

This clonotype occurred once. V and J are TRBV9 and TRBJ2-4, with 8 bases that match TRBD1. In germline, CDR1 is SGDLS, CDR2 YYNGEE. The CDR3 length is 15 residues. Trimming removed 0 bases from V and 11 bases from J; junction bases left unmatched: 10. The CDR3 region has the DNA TGTGCCAGCAGCGTAGGACAGGGGTCCATCGGGGTTCAGTACTTC. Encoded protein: CASSVGQGSIGVQYF.

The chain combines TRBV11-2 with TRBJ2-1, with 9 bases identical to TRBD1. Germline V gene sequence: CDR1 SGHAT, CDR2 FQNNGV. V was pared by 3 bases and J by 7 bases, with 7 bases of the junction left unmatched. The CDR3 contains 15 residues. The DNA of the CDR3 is TGTGCCAGCAGCTTTTGGACAGGGGTCGTAAATGAGCAGTTCTTC. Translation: CASSFWTGVVNEQFF.

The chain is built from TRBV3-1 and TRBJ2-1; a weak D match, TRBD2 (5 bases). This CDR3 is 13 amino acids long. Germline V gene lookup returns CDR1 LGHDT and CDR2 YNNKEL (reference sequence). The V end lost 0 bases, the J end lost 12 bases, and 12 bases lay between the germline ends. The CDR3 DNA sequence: TGTGCCAGCAGCCAAGATCGAGGGTCCGGGCAGTTCTTC. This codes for CASSQDRGSGQFF.

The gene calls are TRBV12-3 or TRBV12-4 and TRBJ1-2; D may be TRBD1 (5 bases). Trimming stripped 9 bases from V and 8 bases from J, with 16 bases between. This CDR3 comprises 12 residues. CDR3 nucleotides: TGTGCCAGTAGGGGATTAGTGGGGGGCTACACCTTC. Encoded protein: CASRGLVGGYTF.